This is a list of T cell receptor beta chains from one sample in a study of PD-1 blockade in classical Hodgkin lymphoma. The repertoire was sequenced with immunoSEQ multiplex PCR; TCRdb's copy has only in-frame clones and lacks some. The data hold approximately 25,000 clones, with about 83% observed a single time. The sample in question was CD4+ T cells from blood, obtained at baseline. The receptors derive from a human donor with classical Hodgkin lymphoma. CDR3s include the opening cysteine and the closing phenylalanine or tryptophan. The order of the fields is clone size, J gene, V gene, D gene, CDR3 DNA, CDR3 protein. D genes are given only for firm matches. Size is stated for part of the rows, as once, few or many counts, or as a class when the clone is expanded.

>-|TRBJ1-6|TRBV19|-
TGTGCCAGTAGTATAGACCAGGGTAGTGATTCACCCCTCCACTTT
CASSIDQGSDSPLHF
>-|TRBJ2-2|TRBV4-2|TRBD1
TGTGCCAGCAGCCATGACAGGGGCAACACCGGGGAGCTGTTTTTT
CASSHDRGNTGELFF
>-|TRBJ2-1|TRBV11-3|-
TGTGCCAGCAGCCCTGGGGGGTACAATGAGCAGTTCTTC
CASSPGGYNEQFF
>-|TRBJ2-7|TRBV7-6|-
TGTGCCAGCAGCGGCCTTGAGCAGTACTTC
CASSGLEQYF
>few|TRBJ1-1|TRBV18|-
TGTGCCAGCTCACCAGTAGGGAGGACTGAAGCTTTCTTT
CASSPVGRTEAFF
>few|TRBJ1-2|TRBV6-5|-
TGTGCCAGCAGCACCGGGACGGTCCACTATGGCTACACCTTC
CASSTGTVHYGYTF
>-|TRBJ1-6|TRBV5-1|TRBD1
TGCGCCAGCAGTGTCACAGGGGAACCAAAAAATTCACCCCTCCACTTT
CASSVTGEPKNSPLHF
>-|TRBJ2-3|TRBV4-3|TRBD2
TGCGCCAGCAGCCAAAACCAGCGGGGGGCGGGAGATACGCAGTATTTT
CASSQNQRGAGDTQYF
>-|TRBJ1-2|TRBV11-2|-
TGTGCCAGCAGCTTAGTAGGTCGGAGAGATGGCTACACCTTC
CASSLVGRRDGYTF
>-|TRBJ2-7|TRBV6-5|-
TGTGCCAGCAGCAGAGGGACCGGCGAGCTCTACGAGCAGTACTTC
CASSRGTGELYEQYF
>-|TRBJ1-1|TRBV5-5|TRBD1
TGTGCCAGCAGCTCGGGACAGGGTGAAGGAAACACTGAAGCTTTCTTT
CASSSGQGEGNTEAFF
>-|TRBJ2-7|TRBV19|-
TGTGCCAGTCGCGAGGGGCCCCACGAGCAGTACTTC
CASREGPHEQYF
>-|TRBJ1-2|TRBV6-6|-
TGTGCCAGCAGTCCCATGGGAGACACGGGTGGCTACACCTTC
CASSPMGDTGGYTF
>-|TRBJ2-1|TRBV19|-
TGTGCCAGTATGGCCCCGGGCATCAATGAGCAGTTCTTC
CASMAPGINEQFF
>-|TRBJ1-2|TRBV30|-
TGTGCCTGGAGTGGGCGCAGAGCTAACTATGGCTACACCTTC
CAWSGRRANYGYTF
>-|TRBJ1-4|TRBV30|-
TGTGCCTGGAGTCCCCTTCGGACAGCTTCTAATGAAAAACTGTTTTTT
CAWSPLRTASNEKLFF
>few|TRBJ1-1|TRBV19|-
TGTGCCAGTAGTACAAGGAGGGGCCCTAATGAAGCTTTCTTT
CASSTRRGPNEAFF
>-|TRBJ1-4|TRBV12-5|-
TGTGCTAGTGCTTTTGGGGTCCGGATGGGGGAAAAACTGTTTTTT
CASAFGVRMGEKLFF
>-|TRBJ1-1|TRBV7-9|TRBD1
TGTGCCAGCAGGTGGACAGGGGCGAACACTGAAGCTTTCTTT
CASRWTGANTEAFF
>-|TRBJ2-1|TRBV6-6|TRBD2
TGTGCCAGCAGTTCCCGCGGGGGGGGGAACAATGAGCAGTTCTTC
CASSSRGGGNNEQFF
>-|TRBJ1-1|TRBV9|-
TGTGCCAGCAGCCCGCAGGGGTTTAACACTGAAGCTTTCTTT
CASSPQGFNTEAFF
>-|TRBJ1-1|TRBV25-1|-
TGTGCCAGGGGGGAGAACACTGAAGCTTTCTTT
CARGENTEAFF
>-|TRBJ2-7|TRBV30|-
TGTGCCTGGAGTCTCGGGCCCTACGAGCAGTACTTC
CAWSLGPYEQYF
>-|TRBJ1-6|TRBV19|-
TGTGCCAGTCGGGCTGGGACACCTAACTCCTATAATTCACCCCTCCACTTT
CASRAGTPNSYNSPLHF
>-|TRBJ2-1|TRBV7-2|-
TGTGCCAGCAGCCCAAGGGGTGAGCAGTTCTTC
CASSPRGEQFF
>few|TRBJ2-5|TRBV7-2|TRBD2
TGTGCCAGCAGCCCCAACTGGGGGGGAGAGACCCAGTACTTC
CASSPNWGGETQYF